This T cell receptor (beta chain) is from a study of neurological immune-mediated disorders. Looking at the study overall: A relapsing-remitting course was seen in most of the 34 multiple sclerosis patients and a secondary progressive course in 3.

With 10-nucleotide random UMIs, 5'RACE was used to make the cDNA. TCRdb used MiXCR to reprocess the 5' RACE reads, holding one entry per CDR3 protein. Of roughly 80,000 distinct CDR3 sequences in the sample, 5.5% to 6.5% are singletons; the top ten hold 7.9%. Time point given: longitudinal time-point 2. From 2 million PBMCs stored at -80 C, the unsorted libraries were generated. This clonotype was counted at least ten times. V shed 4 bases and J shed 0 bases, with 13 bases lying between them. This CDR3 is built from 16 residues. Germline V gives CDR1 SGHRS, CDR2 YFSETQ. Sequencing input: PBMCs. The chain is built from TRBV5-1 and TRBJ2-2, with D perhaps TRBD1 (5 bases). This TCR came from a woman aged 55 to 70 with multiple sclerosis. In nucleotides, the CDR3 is TGCGCCAGCAGCGCCAGGGCGTTCGCGAACACCGGGGAGCTGTTTTTT. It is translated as CASSARAFANTGELFF.